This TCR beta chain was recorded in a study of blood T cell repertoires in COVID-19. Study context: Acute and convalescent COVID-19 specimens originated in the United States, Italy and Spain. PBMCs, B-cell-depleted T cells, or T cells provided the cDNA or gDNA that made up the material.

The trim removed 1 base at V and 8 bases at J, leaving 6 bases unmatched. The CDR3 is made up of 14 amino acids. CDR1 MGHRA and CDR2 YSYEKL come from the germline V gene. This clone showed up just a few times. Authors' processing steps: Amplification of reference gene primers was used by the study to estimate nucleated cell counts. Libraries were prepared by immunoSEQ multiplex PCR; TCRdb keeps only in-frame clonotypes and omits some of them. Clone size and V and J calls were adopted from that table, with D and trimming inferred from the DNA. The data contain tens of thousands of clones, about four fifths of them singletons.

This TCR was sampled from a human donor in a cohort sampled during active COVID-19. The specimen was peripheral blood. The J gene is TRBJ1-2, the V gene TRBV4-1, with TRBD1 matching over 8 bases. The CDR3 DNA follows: TGCGCCAGCAGCCAAGGGACAGGGAATCTCGGCTACACCTTC. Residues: CASSQGTGNLGYTF.